The clone carrying this T cell receptor beta chain was seen a few times. These data are taken from a study of T-cell memory formation after mild COVID-19. In TCRdb, the 5' RACE reads were re-called with MiXCR into one record per CDR3 protein. The sample holds about 360,000 distinct CDR3 sequences, over 13% seen once. CDR3 length equals 14 residues. The germline CDR1 and CDR2 sequences are SGHTA and FQGNSA. V lost 5 bases and J lost 4, with 12 bases in between. The specimen sequenced was PBMCs or a T cell subset sorted from them (not recorded which). This receptor was identified in a man aged 18 to 30 who had mild COVID-19 (a few samples of this study predate the infection). Cell type and time point are not known. The V gene is TRBV7-2, the J gene TRBJ1-5, with D possibly matching TRBD1 (6 bases). Here the CDR3 DNA reads TGTGCCAGCAGCGTCAGGGGAGGGAATCAGCCCCAGCATTTT. Its protein is CASSVRGGNQPQHF.